This T cell receptor beta chain was sequenced in a study of control samples from healthy donors and cancer patients. Germline values: CDR1 SGHTA, CDR2 FQGTGA. This CDR3 comprises 14 residues. V gave up 5 bases and J gave up 7 bases; unmatched junction bases: 4. Sequenced by immunoSEQ multiplex PCR; TCRdb stores in-frame clones only, minus some. Of 80,000 or so clones in the sample, around 92% were seen once. The gene calls are TRBV7-3 and TRBJ2-2; TRBD1 agrees at 10 bases. The material sequenced was blood. The receptor was isolated from a woman in her sixties or seventies in good health. This chain's CDR3 is CASSTGTGVGELFF. As DNA, the CDR3 is TGTGCCAGCAGCACCGGGACAGGGGTCGGGGAGCTGTTTTTT.